This T cell receptor beta chain originates from a study of cytomegalovirus exposure and HLA in healthy donors. General study findings and limits: A list of about 180 TCR beta chains associated with cytomegalovirus was given. Reports showed the classifier diagnosing cytomegalovirus status with high specificity and sensitivity. The TCR clusters that emerged in the first cohort tended, a later analysis found, to co-occur in the 120 or so validation repertoires.

TCRdb's copy holds only in-frame clones and misses some; the assay was immunoSEQ multiplex PCR. There are over 110,000 clones in the sample; approximately 87% occur only once, and less than 3% lies in the top ten. CDR1 is PRHDT and CDR2 is FYEKMQ in the germline V gene (reference sequence). CDR3 length: 12 residues. V gave up 6 bases and J gave up 8 bases, with 10 bases separating them. Details on this clone: The antigen is unknown.

The chain recombines TRBV13 with TRBJ1-4; D is unresolved. The sequencing sample was made of PBMCs. The TCR was taken from a man aged 18 to 30 in good health and CMV-seronegative. In DNA form, the CDR3 reads TGTGCCAGCAGTAGCGGTCGGGAAAAACTGTTTTTT. Protein product: CASSSGREKLFF.